This T cell receptor beta chain was observed in a study of blood T cell repertoires in COVID-19. Study as a whole: COVID-19 samples from acute and convalescent phases originated in the United States, Italy and Spain. From T cells, B-cell-depleted T cells, or PBMCs came the material, which was cDNA or gDNA.

There are 13 residues in the CDR3. V gave up 8 bases and J gave up 5 bases, with 15 bases separating them. In germline, CDR1 is LNHDA, CDR2 SQIVND (reference sequence). Original handling: Amplification with reference gene primers provided the estimates of nucleated cell counts. Some clones are missing from TCRdb's copy, which holds only in-frame ones; the method was immunoSEQ multiplex PCR. Clone size and V and J calls were adopted from that table, with D and trimming inferred from the DNA. The data show about 74,000 clones, with around 80% seen just once and 10% to 15% held by the top ten. The clonotype was recovered from a human donor in a cohort sampled during active COVID-19. Sequencing was done on a sample of peripheral blood. This chain uses TRBV19 with TRBJ1-1, with D perhaps TRBD1 (6 bases). CDR3 sequence: CASCKGDRTEAFF. DNA of the CDR3: TGTGCCAGTTGTAAGGGGGATCGGACTGAAGCTTTCTTT. Looking up the rest from reference TRBV19 and TRBJ1-1 gives the full variable domain: DGGITQSPKYLFRKEGQNVTLSCEQNLNHDAMYWYRQDPGQGLRLIYYSQIVNDFQKGDIAEGYSVSREKKESFPLTVTSAQKNPTAFYLCASCKGDRTEAFFGQGTRLTVV.